These 14 T cell receptor beta chains came from one sample sequenced in a study of blood T cell repertoires in COVID-19. Assay: immunoSEQ multiplex PCR; the TCRdb copy retains only in-frame clones and omits some. This table holds 100,000 to 150,000 clones, around 89% found once. The sample consisted of peripheral blood. These receptors were collected from a man in his forties or fifties with acute or convalescent COVID-19.

This chain's CDR3 is CATSAHDRPYEQYF. In DNA, the CDR3 is TGTGCCACCAGTGCCCACGACAGGCCCTACGAGCAGTACTTC. The rearrangement joins TRBV24-1 to TRBJ2-7; possibly TRBD1 for D (6 bases). With 5 bases removed from V and 2 bases from J, the gap between germline ends came to 12 bases. Per germline, CDR1 KGHDR and CDR2 SFDVKD. This CDR3 is built from 14 residues.

This chain connects TRBV3-1 (or the pseudogene TRBV3-2) to TRBJ2-2; 8 nucleotides match TRBD1. The CDR3 totals 21 residues. V was pared by 0 bases and J by 5 bases, with 20 bases of the junction left unmatched. Germline V gives CDR1 LGHDT, CDR2 YNNKEL (reference sequence). The CDR3, as DNA: TGTGCCAGCAGCCAAGATCCCGCACCCACGGACAGGGACGTGTGGACCGGGGAGCTGTTTTTT. Its protein is CASSQDPAPTDRDVWTGELFF.

V and J are TRBV5-1 and TRBJ2-2; D is perhaps TRBD2 (5 bases). This CDR3 is built from 16 residues. The V end was cut by 4 bases, the J end by 0 bases, with 13 bases between. Germline loops: CDR1 SGHRS, CDR2 YFSETQ. The CDR3 nucleotides are TGCGCCAGCAGCCGAATAGCGCTCACGAACACCGGGGAGCTGTTTTTT. It yields the protein CASSRIALTNTGELFF.

V usage is TRBV4-1 and J usage is TRBJ1-5; the D is unclear. Trimming left V 0 bases short and J 0 bases short, with 12 bases between. CDR1 and CDR2 (germline): MGHRA, YSYEKL. The CDR3 sequence is 17 residues long. For the CDR3, the DNA is TGCGCCAGCAGCCAAGATCGGGGTACTCATAGCAATCAGCCCCAGCATTTT. Translating gives CASSQDRGTHSNQPQHF.

This chain joins TRBV19 and TRBJ1-2, with 10 bases aligning to TRBD1. Germline V gene data show CDR1 as LNHDA and CDR2 as SQIVND (reference sequence). The CDR3 length is 14 residues. The V segment lost 10 bases and the J segment 4 bases; nucleotides outside the gene matches: 9. The DNA for the CDR3 is TGTGCCACCCGAACGGGACAGGGGAGCTATGGCTACACCTTC. Encoded protein: CATRTGQGSYGYTF.

The V and J genes are TRBV7-5 and TRBJ1-2. TRBV7-5 is described as a pseudogene. The CDR3 consists of 10 residues. The DNA for the CDR3 is TGTGTCAGGGTGCGCGGTGGCTACACCTTC. Protein product: CVRVRGGYTF.

The V gene is TRBV27, the J gene TRBJ1-5, with 7 bases identical to TRBD1. V lost 5 bases, J lost 0 bases, and 4 bases stayed unmatched. This CDR3 has 15 amino acids. Looked up from germline, CDR1 is MNHEY and CDR2 is SMNVEV (reference sequence). The CDR3 coding sequence is TGTGCCAGCAGTCCCCAGGGGGTTAGCAATCAGCCCCAGCATTTT. It codes for CASSPQGVSNQPQHF.

This chain uses TRBV11-3 with TRBJ2-1; 7 bases are a match to TRBD2. Germline V gene data show CDR1 as SGHNT and CDR2 as YENEEA. CDR3 length equals 13 residues. The trim removed 2 bases at V and 12 bases at J, leaving 7 bases unmatched. The CDR3 DNA reads as TGTGCCAGCAGCTTACGGGGGGTTGAAGGGCAGTTCTTC. Its protein is CASSLRGVEGQFF.

This clone was detected only a few times. V is TRBV2 and J is TRBJ1-1; D ambiguous. With 4 bases removed from V and 10 bases from J, the gap between germline ends came to 16 bases. The CDR3 contains 13 residues. CDR1 and CDR2 (germline): SNHLY, FYNNEI. CDR3 in amino acids: CASSAVLPGGAFF. In nucleotides, the CDR3 is TGTGCCAGCAGTGCAGTCCTACCCGGAGGAGCTTTCTTT.

This chain connects TRBV10-3 to TRBJ2-7, with 9 nucleotides matching TRBD1. Germline values: CDR1 ENHRY, CDR2 SYGVKD. The length of the CDR3 is 12 residues. The ends lost 6 bases at V and 7 bases at J; junction bases unmatched: 4. CDR3 sequence: CAISPGQGEQYF. In nucleotides, the CDR3 is TGTGCCATCAGCCCGGGACAGGGAGAGCAGTACTTC.

V usage is TRBV19 and J usage is TRBJ1-5; TRBD1 matches 7 bases. Germline values: CDR1 LNHDA, CDR2 SQIVND (reference sequence). This CDR3 spans 17 amino acids. V shed 8 bases and J 2 bases; nucleotides not matched to a gene: 15. CDR3 protein: CASRSNGGGFGNQPQHF. CDR3 in DNA: TGTGCCAGTCGATCCAACGGAGGGGGCTTCGGCAATCAGCCCCAGCATTTT.

CDR3 amino acids: CASSQAGAPHEQYF. The CDR3 DNA sequence: TGTGCCAGCAGCCAAGCTGGGGCTCCCCACGAGCAGTACTTC. The chain employs TRBV3-1 (or the pseudogene TRBV3-2) and TRBJ2-7, with D possibly TRBD1 on 5 matching bases. Per the germline V gene, CDR1 is LGHDT and CDR2 is YNNKEL (reference sequence). This CDR3 has 14 residues. Trimming cost V 1 base and J 5 bases, with 12 bases left between them.

The genes are TRBV2 and TRBJ2-1, with a tentative D call TRBD2 (5 bases). The CDR3 contains 18 residues. CDR1 and CDR2 (germline): SNHLY, FYNNEI. V gave up 2 bases and J gave up 0 bases, with 17 bases separating them. CDR3 amino acids: CASSEKGAGGSSYNEQFF. The CDR3, as DNA: TGTGCCAGCAGTGAAAAGGGCGCGGGTGGGAGCTCCTACAATGAGCAGTTCTTC. The full variable domain, its missing parts supplied by reference TRBV2 and TRBJ2-1, is EPEVTQTPSHQVTQMGQEVILRCVPISNHLYFYWYRQILGQKVEFLVSFYNNEISEKSEIFDDQFSVERPDGSNFTLKIRSTKLEDSAMYFCASSEKGAGGSSYNEQFFGPGTRLTVL.

As to this clone: Other DNA sequences in this specimen translate into the identical CDR3. The chain couples TRBV19 to TRBJ2-7; no definite D call. CDR1 is LNHDA and CDR2 is SQIVND in the germline V gene (reference sequence). Trimming took off 3 bases at V and 3 bases at J, with 9 bases between the two ends. This CDR3 comprises 13 residues. CDR3 protein: CASSINRNYEQYF. The CDR3 DNA follows: TGTGCCAGTAGTATTAACAGAAACTACGAGCAGTACTTC.